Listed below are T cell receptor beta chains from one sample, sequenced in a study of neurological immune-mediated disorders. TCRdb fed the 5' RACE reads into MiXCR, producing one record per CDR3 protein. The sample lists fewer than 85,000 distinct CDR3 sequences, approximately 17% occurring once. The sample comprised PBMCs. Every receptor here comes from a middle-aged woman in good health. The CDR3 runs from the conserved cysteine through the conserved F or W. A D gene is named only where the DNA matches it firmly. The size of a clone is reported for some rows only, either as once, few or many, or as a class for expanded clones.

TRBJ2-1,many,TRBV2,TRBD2,CASSGTSGGLNNEQFF,TGTGCCAGCAGCGGGACTAGCGGGGGCCTCAACAATGAGCAGTTCTTC
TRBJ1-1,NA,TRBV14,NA,CASSHQMSTNTEAFF,TGTGCCAGCAGCCATCAAATGTCAACGAACACTGAAGCTTTCTTT
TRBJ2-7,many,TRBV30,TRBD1,CAWSTKPGQGVLYEQYF,TGTGCCTGGAGTACCAAGCCTGGACAGGGCGTCCTCTACGAGCAGTACTTC
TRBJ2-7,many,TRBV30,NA,CAWSREFTRQGKGEQYF,TGTGCCTGGAGTAGAGAGTTCACCAGGCAGGGAAAGGGCGAGCAGTACTTC
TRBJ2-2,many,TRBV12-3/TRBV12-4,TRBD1,CASTTFGDRDAGELFF,TGTGCCAGCACGACTTTCGGGGACAGGGATGCCGGGGAGCTGTTTTTT
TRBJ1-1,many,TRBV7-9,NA,CASSLGLRRVEDTEAFF,TGTGCCAGCAGCTTAGGACTGCGTAGGGTGGAGGACACTGAAGCTTTCTTT
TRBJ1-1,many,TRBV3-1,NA,CASSQDGGGTEAFF,TGTGCCAGCAGCCAAGACGGGGGGGGAACTGAAGCTTTCTTT
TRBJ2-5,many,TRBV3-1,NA,CASSPDYQETQYF,TGTGCCAGCAGTCCGGACTACCAAGAGACCCAGTACTTC
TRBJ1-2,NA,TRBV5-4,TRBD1,CASSDRGGNYGYTF,TGTGCCAGCAGTGACAGGGGGGGGAACTATGGCTACACCTTC
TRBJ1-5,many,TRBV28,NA,CASSYTREGNQPQHF,TGTGCCAGCAGCTATACACGTGAGGGCAATCAGCCCCAGCATTTT
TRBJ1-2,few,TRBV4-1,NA,CASSQVLWGGRVDYGYTF,TGCGCCAGCAGCCAAGTACTGTGGGGGGGGCGAGTGGACTATGGCTACACCTTC
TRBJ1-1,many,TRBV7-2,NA,CASSSPWGERDTEAFF,TGTGCCAGCAGCTCCCCCTGGGGGGAGAGGGACACTGAAGCTTTCTTT
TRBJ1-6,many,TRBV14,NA,CASSRMTASPLHF,TGTGCCAGCAGCCGGATGACCGCTTCACCCCTCCACTTT
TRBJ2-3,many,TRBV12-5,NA,CASGPTDTQYF,TGTGCTAGTGGCCCCACAGATACGCAGTATTTT
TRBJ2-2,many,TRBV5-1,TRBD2,CASSRRDYTNTGELFF,TGCGCCAGCAGCCGACGGGACTACACTAACACCGGGGAGCTGTTTTTT
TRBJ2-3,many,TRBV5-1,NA,CASSLFSSLSTDTQYF,TGCGCCAGCAGCTTGTTTAGCTCTTTGAGCACAGATACGCAGTATTTT
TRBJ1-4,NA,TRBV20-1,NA,CSASGKRGMEEKLFF,TGCAGTGCTAGTGGGAAGCGGGGAATGGAGGAAAAACTGTTTTTT